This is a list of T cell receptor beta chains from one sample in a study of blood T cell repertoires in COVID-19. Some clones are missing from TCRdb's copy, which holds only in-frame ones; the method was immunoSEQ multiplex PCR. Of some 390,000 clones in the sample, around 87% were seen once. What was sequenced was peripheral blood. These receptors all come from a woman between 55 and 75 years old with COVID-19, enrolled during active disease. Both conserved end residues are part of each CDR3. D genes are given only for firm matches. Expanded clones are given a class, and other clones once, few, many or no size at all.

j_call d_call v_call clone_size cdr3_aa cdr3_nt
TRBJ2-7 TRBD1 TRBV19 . CASSDTGTGPYEQYF TGTGCCAGTAGTGATACCGGGACAGGGCCCTACGAGCAGTACTTC
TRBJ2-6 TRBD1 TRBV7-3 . CASSPDRGRSGANVLTF TGTGCCAGCAGCCCCGACAGGGGGAGGTCTGGGGCCAACGTCCTGACTTTC
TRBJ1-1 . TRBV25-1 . CASSLPRARPEAFF TGTGCCAGCAGCCTCCCGAGGGCGAGGCCTGAAGCTTTCTTT
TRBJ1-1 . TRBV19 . CASSIRPNGGDTEAFF TGTGCCAGTAGTATCCGTCCGAATGGCGGGGACACTGAAGCTTTCTTT
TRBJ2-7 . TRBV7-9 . CASSLARGKQYF TGTGCCAGCAGCTTAGCACGAGGGAAGCAGTACTTC
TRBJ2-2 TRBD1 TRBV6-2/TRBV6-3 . CASSRMIQGARTGELFF TGTGCCAGCAGCAGAATGATACAGGGGGCGCGTACCGGGGAGCTGTTTTTT
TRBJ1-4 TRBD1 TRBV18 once CASSPARTGQLFF TGTGCCAGCTCACCAGCACGGACAGGTCAACTGTTTTTT
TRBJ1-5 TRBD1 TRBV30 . CAWNRGRDQPQHF TGTGCCTGGAACAGGGGGCGAGATCAGCCCCAGCATTTT
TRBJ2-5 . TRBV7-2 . CASSSSGITQETQYF TGTGCCAGCAGCTCCTCCGGGATAACCCAAGAGACCCAGTACTTC
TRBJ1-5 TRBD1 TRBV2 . CASTGQGLGNQPQHF TGTGCCAGCACCGGACAGGGGTTAGGCAATCAGCCCCAGCATTTT
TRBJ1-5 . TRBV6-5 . CASSRGGPGQPQHF TGTGCCAGCAGCAGGGGCGGCCCCGGGCAGCCCCAGCATTTT
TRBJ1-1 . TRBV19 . CASSIGRTEAFF TGTGCCAGTAGTATAGGGCGGACTGAAGCTTTCTTT
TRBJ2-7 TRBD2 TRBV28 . CASSLETSGFSYEQYF TGTGCCAGCAGTTTAGAAACTAGCGGGTTCTCCTACGAGCAGTACTTC
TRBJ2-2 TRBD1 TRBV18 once CASSPRSQGITGELFF TGTGCCAGCTCACCAAGGTCACAGGGGATCACCGGGGAGCTGTTTTTT
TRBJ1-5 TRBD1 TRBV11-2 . CASSTKHQGAQHF TGTGCCAGCAGCACAAAACACCAGGGGGCCCAGCATTTT
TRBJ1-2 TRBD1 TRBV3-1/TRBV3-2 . CASSYGGTGTFYGYTF TGTGCCAGCAGCTACGGGGGGACAGGAACTTTCTATGGCTACACCTTC
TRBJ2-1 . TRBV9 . CASSVGLGQGYNEQFF TGTGCCAGCAGCGTAGGCCTTGGGCAGGGTTACAATGAGCAGTTCTTC
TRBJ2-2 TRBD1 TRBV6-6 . CASSRGRGQVGTGELFF TGTGCCAGCAGTCGCGGCAGGGGGCAAGTGGGAACCGGGGAGCTGTTTTTT
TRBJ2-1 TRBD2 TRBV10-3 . CAISDPGLATYNEQFF TGTGCCATCAGTGACCCCGGACTAGCGACTTACAATGAGCAGTTCTTC
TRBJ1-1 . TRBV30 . CASRQNTEAFF TGTGCCTCAAGACAGAACACTGAAGCTTTCTTT
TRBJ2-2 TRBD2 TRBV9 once CASSPTRSGDRSGELFF TGTGCCAGCAGCCCCACTAGGAGCGGGGATCGATCCGGGGAGCTGTTTTTT
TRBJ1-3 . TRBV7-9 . CASSLSSSGNTIYF TGTGCCAGCAGCTTAAGTAGCTCTGGAAACACCATATATTTT
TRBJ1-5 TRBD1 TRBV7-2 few CASSLRQGSNQPQHF TGTGCCAGCAGCTTAAGACAGGGAAGCAATCAGCCCCAGCATTTT
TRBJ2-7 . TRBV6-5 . CASRTLRGGIYEQYF TGTGCCAGCAGAACGCTCAGGGGCGGCATCTACGAGCAGTACTTC
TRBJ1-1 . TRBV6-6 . CASSYFSDTEAFF TGTGCCAGCAGTTACTTTAGTGACACTGAAGCTTTCTTT
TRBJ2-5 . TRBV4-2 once CASSQRADEETQYF TGTGCCAGCAGCCAGAGGGCGGACGAAGAGACCCAGTACTTC
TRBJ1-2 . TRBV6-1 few CASSDPDGYYGYTF TGTGCCAGCAGTGATCCCGACGGGTACTATGGCTACACCTTC
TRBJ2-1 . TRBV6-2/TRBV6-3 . CASSSRLAATLYNEQFF TGTGCCAGCAGTTCTCGGTTAGCCGCGACTTTGTACAATGAGCAGTTCTTC
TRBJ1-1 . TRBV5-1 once CASSLRGGEGTEAFF TGCGCCAGCAGCCTCCGGGGAGGGGAAGGAACTGAAGCTTTCTTT
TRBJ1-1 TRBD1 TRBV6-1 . CASSEPGQFNTEAFF TGTGCCAGCAGTGAGCCGGGACAGTTTAACACTGAAGCTTTCTTT
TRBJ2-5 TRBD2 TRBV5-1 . CASSLLAGGPQETQYF TGCGCCAGCAGCCTGCTAGCGGGGGGGCCCCAAGAGACCCAGTACTTC
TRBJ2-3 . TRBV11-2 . CASSILTGPTDTQYF TGTGCCAGCAGCATCCTGACAGGACCCACAGATACGCAGTATTTT
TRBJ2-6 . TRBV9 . CASSITGTAGANVLTF TGTGCCAGCAGCATAACAGGTACTGCTGGGGCCAACGTCCTGACTTTC
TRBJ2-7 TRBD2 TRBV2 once CASRGGPPSEQYF TGTGCCAGCAGGGGAGGGCCGCCGTCCGAGCAGTACTTC
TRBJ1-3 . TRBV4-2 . CASSRNREGAGNTIYF TGTGCCAGCAGCCGAAACAGGGAAGGGGCTGGAAACACCATATATTTT
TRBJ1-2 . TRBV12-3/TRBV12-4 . CASSLASPGGYTF TGTGCCAGCAGTCTAGCCAGTCCGGGGGGCTACACCTTC
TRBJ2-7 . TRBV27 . CASSLSGQTHYEQYF TGTGCCAGCAGTTTATCTGGACAGACTCACTACGAGCAGTACTTC
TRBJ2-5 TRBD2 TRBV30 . CAWSSGGAGETQYF TGTGCCTGGAGTAGCGGGGGGGCCGGAGAGACCCAGTACTTC
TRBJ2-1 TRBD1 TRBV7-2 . CASSARDRGSNEQFF TGTGCCAGCAGCGCCCGGGACAGGGGGAGCAATGAGCAGTTCTTC
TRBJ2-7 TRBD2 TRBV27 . CASSSSRLAYEQYF TGTGCCAGCAGTTCCTCTCGACTAGCTTACGAGCAGTACTTC